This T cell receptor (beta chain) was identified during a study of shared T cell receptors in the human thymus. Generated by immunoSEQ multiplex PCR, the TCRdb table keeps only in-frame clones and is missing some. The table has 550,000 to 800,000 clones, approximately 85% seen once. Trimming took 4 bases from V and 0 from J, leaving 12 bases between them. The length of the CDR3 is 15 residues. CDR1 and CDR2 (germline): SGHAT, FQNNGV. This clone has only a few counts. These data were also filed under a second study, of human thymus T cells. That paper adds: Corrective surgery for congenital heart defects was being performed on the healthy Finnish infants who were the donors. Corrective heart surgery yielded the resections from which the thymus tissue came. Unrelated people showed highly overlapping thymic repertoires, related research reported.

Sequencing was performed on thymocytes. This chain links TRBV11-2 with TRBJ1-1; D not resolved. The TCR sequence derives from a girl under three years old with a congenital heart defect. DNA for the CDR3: TGTGCCAGCAGCTCAATACGGGTAATGAACACTGAAGCTTTCTTT. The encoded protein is CASSSIRVMNTEAFF.